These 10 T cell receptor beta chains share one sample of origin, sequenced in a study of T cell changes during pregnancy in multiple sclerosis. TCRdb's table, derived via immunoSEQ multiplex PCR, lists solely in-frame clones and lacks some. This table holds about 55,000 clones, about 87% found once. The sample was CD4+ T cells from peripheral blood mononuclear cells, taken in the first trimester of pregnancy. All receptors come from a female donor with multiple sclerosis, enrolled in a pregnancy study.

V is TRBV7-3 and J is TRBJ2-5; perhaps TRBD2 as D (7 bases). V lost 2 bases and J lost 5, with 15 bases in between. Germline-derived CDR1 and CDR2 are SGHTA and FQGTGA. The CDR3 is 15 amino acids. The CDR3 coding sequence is TGTGCCAGCAGCTTATTAGGGGGGGCCCAGGAGACCCAGTACTTC. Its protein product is CASSLLGGAQETQYF.

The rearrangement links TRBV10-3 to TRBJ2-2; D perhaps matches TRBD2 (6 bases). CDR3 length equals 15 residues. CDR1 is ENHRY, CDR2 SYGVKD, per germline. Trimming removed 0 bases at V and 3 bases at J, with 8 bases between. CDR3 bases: TGTGCCATCAGTGAGTCGTGGGGGGACACCGGGGAGCTGTTTTTT. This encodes CAISESWGDTGELFF.

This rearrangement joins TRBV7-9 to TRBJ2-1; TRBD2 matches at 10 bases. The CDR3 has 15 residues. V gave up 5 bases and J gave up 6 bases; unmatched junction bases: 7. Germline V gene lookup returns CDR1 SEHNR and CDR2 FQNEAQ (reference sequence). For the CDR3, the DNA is TGTGCCAGCAGCCGGAGCGGGGGGGCGATCAATGAGCAGTTCTTC. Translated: CASSRSGGAINEQFF.

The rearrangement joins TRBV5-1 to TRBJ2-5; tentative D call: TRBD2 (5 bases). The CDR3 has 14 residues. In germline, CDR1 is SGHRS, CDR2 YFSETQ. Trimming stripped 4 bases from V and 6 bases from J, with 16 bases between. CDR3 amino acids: CASSALEGLQTQYF. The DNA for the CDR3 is TGCGCCAGCAGCGCCTTAGAGGGTTTGCAGACCCAGTACTTC.

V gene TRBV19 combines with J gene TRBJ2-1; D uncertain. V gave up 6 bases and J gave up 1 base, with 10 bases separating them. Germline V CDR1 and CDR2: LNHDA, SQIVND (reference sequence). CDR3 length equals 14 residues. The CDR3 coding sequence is TGTGCCAGTAGCATCCCAGATTCCTACAATGAGCAGTTCTTC. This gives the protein CASSIPDSYNEQFF.

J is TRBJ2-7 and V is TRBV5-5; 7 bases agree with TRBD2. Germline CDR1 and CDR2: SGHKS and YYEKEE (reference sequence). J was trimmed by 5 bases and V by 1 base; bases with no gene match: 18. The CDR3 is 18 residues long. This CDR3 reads CASSLSVPGGSAAHEQYF. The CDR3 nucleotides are TGTGCCAGCAGCTTGTCTGTGCCGGGGGGATCAGCGGCCCACGAGCAGTACTTC.

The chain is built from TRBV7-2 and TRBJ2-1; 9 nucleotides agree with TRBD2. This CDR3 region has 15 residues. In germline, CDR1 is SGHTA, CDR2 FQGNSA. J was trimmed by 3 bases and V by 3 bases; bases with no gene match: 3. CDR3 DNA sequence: TGTGCCAGCAGCTTTAGCGGGAGTTACTACAATGAGCAGTTCTTC. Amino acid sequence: CASSFSGSYYNEQFF.

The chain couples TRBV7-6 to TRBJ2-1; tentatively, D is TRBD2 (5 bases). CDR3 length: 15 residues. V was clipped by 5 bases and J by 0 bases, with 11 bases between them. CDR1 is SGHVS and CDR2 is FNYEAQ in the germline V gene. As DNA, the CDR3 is TGTGCCAGCAGCCCCCTAGCTGGCTCCTACAATGAGCAGTTCTTC. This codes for CASSPLAGSYNEQFF.

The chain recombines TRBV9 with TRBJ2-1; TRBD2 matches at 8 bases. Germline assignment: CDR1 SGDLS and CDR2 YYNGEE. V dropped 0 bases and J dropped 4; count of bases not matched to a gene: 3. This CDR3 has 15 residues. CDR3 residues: CASSVGAGGYNEQFF. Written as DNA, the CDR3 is TGTGCCAGCAGCGTAGGGGCGGGGGGTTACAATGAGCAGTTCTTC.

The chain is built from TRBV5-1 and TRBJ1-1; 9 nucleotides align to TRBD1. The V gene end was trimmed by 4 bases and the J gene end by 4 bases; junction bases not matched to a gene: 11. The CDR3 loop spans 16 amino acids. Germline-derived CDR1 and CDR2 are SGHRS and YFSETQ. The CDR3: CASSTRTGASATEAFF. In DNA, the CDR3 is TGCGCCAGCAGCACCCGGACAGGGGCTAGTGCCACTGAAGCTTTCTTT.